The 23 T cell receptor beta chains given below trace back to one sample, sequenced in a study of control samples from healthy donors and cancer patients. TCRdb's table, derived via immunoSEQ multiplex PCR, lists solely in-frame clones and lacks some. The sample shows 170,000 or so clones, 80% to 95% of them seen only once. Material: blood. These receptors all stem from a woman in her forties in good health.

The chain joins TRBV7-9 to TRBJ1-1; D may be TRBD1 (5 bases). Germline CDR1 is SEHNR and CDR2 is FQNEAQ (reference sequence). The CDR3 covers 13 residues. Between the trimmed V and J ends, which lost 5 bases and 6 bases, there was a span of 13 bases. The CDR3 is CASSPLGDAEAFF. CDR3 sequence (DNA): TGTGCCAGCAGCCCTCTCGGGGACGCTGAAGCTTTCTTT.

The genes are TRBV10-3 and TRBJ1-2, with TRBD1 as a possible D gene (5 bases). The CDR3 sequence is 14 residues long. The ends were cut back, 3 bases at V and 3 bases at J, with 11 bases in the middle. The germline V gene has CDR1 ENHRY and CDR2 SYGVKD. CDR3 nucleotides: TGTGCCATCAGTGAAGGGGCCCCGGACTATGGCTACACCTTC. It translates to CAISEGAPDYGYTF.

The gene calls are TRBV10-3 and TRBJ2-7; possibly TRBD1 for D (6 bases). V lost 6 bases, J lost 5 bases, and 11 bases lay in between. CDR3 length equals 12 residues. Germline V gene sequence: CDR1 ENHRY, CDR2 SYGVKD. The CDR3 sequence is CAIRTRGDEQYF. The CDR3 DNA reads TGTGCCATCAGGACCAGGGGCGACGAGCAGTACTTC.

The V gene is TRBV7-3, the J gene TRBJ2-5, with unresolved D. This CDR3 is built from 13 residues. V lost 2 bases and J lost 0, with 4 bases in between. The germline gives CDR1 SGHTA, CDR2 FQGTGA. For the CDR3, the DNA is TGTGCCAGCAGCTTAGGACACCAAGAGACCCAGTACTTC. It specifies CASSLGHQETQYF.

The chain employs TRBV10-1 and TRBJ2-7; D ambiguous. Germline V gene data show CDR1 as WNHNN and CDR2 as SYGVQD (reference sequence). The CDR3 spans 14 residues. Deletions cut 7 bases from V and 3 bases from J, with 16 bases between. DNA for the CDR3: TGCGCCAGCACTGAAGAACAAAGCGACTACGAGCAGTACTTC. Translating gives CASTEEQSDYEQYF.

The CDR3 sequence: CASRYAVYNSPLHF. For the CDR3, the DNA is TGTGCCAGTAGGTACGCAGTATATAATTCACCCCTCCACTTT. The chain joins TRBV19 to TRBJ1-6, with D unclear. CDR3 size: 14 residues. From germline, CDR1 is LNHDA and CDR2 SQIVND (reference sequence). V was clipped by 6 bases and J by 4 bases, with 10 bases between them.

The V gene is TRBV7-2, the J gene TRBJ2-7; a possible D gene is TRBD1 (7 bases). The CDR3 is 12 amino acids. Trimming removed 6 bases from V and 3 bases from J, with 9 bases in between. Germline loops: CDR1 SGHTA, CDR2 FQGNSA. The CDR3 loop is CASRRDSYEQYF. The CDR3 region has the DNA TGTGCCAGCAGGCGGGACAGCTACGAGCAGTACTTC. The variable domain in full, completed from reference TRBV7-2 and TRBJ2-7, reads GAGVSQSPSNKVTEKGKDVELRCDPISGHTALYWYRQSLGQGLEFLIYFQGNSAPDKSGLPSDRFSAERTGGSVSTLTIQRTQQEDSAVYLCASRRDSYEQYFGPGTRLTVT.

The V and J genes are TRBV5-1 and TRBJ1-2, with TRBD1 matching over 7 bases. This CDR3 has 13 amino acids. Germline V lookup: CDR1 SGHRS, CDR2 YFSETQ. After removal of 4 bases from V and 2 bases from J, the junction contained 2 bases not matched to a gene. The CDR3, as DNA: TGCGCCAGCAGCACGGGACAGAACTATGGCTACACCTTC. It yields the protein CASSTGQNYGYTF.

V gene TRBV27 combines with J gene TRBJ2-1; weak D call: TRBD2 (6 bases). V lost 1 base and J 2 bases, leaving 9 bases between the germline ends. The CDR3 has 15 residues. Germline assignment: CDR1 MNHEY and CDR2 SMNVEV (reference sequence). CDR3 nucleotide sequence: TGTGCCAGCAGTTTATGGGGGAGGACCTACAATGAGCAGTTCTTC. Amino acid sequence: CASSLWGRTYNEQFF.

The CDR3 protein is CASSSLGGGPYEQYF. Here the CDR3 DNA reads TGTGCCAGCAGCTCCCTCGGCGGGGGACCCTACGAGCAGTACTTC. The chain is built from TRBV11-2 and TRBJ2-5; TRBD2 agrees at 7 bases. The J call may be faulty, since TRBJ2-7 better matches the DNA end. Germline lookup yields CDR1 SGHAT and CDR2 FQNNGV. This CDR3 has 15 amino acids.

V usage is TRBV19 and J usage is TRBJ1-3; D gene unclear. This CDR3 spans 14 amino acids. The V gene lost 7 bases and the J gene lost 7 bases, with 17 bases spanning the gap. Germline V lookup: CDR1 LNHDA, CDR2 SQIVND (reference sequence). The CDR3: CASIGGSAPNTIYF. In DNA form, the CDR3 reads TGTGCCAGTATTGGTGGGAGTGCCCCGAACACCATATATTTT.

The rearrangement links TRBV6-5 to TRBJ1-4; a weak D match, TRBD1 (5 bases). CDR1 and CDR2 from the germline V gene are MNHEY and SVGAGI. The CDR3 consists of 13 residues. V dropped 6 bases and J dropped 7 bases, with 12 bases sitting between them. The CDR3 sequence: CASRGSGGEKLFF. CDR3 in DNA: TGTGCCAGCAGAGGATCCGGGGGTGAAAAACTGTTTTTT.

This sequence joins TRBV5-6 and TRBJ1-2, with a tentative D call TRBD1 (6 bases). V lost 0 bases, J lost 7 bases, and 10 bases lay in between. The CDR3 totals 13 residues. Germline V gene lookup returns CDR1 SGHDT and CDR2 YYEEEE. This CDR3 is CASSLAGASGYTF. CDR3 nucleotide sequence: TGTGCCAGCAGCTTGGCGGGGGCGAGTGGCTACACCTTC.

The V and J genes are TRBV15 and TRBJ2-6; TRBD1 agrees at 8 bases. The CDR3 is made up of 18 amino acids. The germline V gene encodes CDR1 LNHNV and CDR2 YYDKDF (reference sequence). V lost 5 bases to trimming and J lost 0 bases; unmatched junction nucleotides: 9. CDR3 nucleotide sequence: TGTGCCACCAGCCTTCGGGACAGGTCATCCTCTGGGGCCAACGTCCTGACTTTC. Translation: CATSLRDRSSSGANVLTF.

The V gene is TRBV7-2, the J gene TRBJ1-2, with D hard to call. This CDR3 spans 13 amino acids. Deletions cut 1 base from V and 3 bases from J, with 6 bases between. The germline V gene has CDR1 SGHTA and CDR2 FQGNSA. The CDR3 reads CASSLVNDYGYTF. Written as DNA, the CDR3 is TGTGCCAGCAGCTTAGTCAATGACTATGGCTACACCTTC.

The chain recombines TRBV6-6 with TRBJ1-6, with TRBD1 matching over 11 bases. V was clipped by 2 bases and J by 9 bases; unmatched bases: 3. The CDR3 sequence is 15 residues long. The germline gives CDR1 MNHNY, CDR2 SVGAGI (reference sequence). CDR3 loop: CASSYGQGALSPLHF. The CDR3 bases are TGTGCCAGCAGTTACGGACAGGGGGCTCTTTCACCCCTCCACTTT.

The chain recombines TRBV9 with TRBJ1-1, with D perhaps matching TRBD1 (5 bases). The CDR3 sequence is 13 residues long. CDR1 and CDR2 (germline): SGDLS, YYNGEE. Trimming took 0 bases from V and 8 from J, leaving 11 bases between them. The chain's CDR3 is CASSVASQGEAFF. The CDR3 DNA reads TGTGCCAGCAGCGTAGCTAGTCAGGGCGAAGCTTTCTTT.

The rearrangement joins TRBV3-1 (or the pseudogene TRBV3-2) to TRBJ2-7; D possibly matches TRBD1 or TRBD2 (5 bases each). Germline assignment: CDR1 LGHDT and CDR2 YNNKEL (reference sequence). Trimming took off 4 bases at V and 6 bases at J, with 16 bases between the two ends. This CDR3 spans 14 amino acids. The CDR3: CASSPGRVSSEQYF. The CDR3 DNA is TGTGCCAGCAGCCCGGGACGGGTCTCGAGCGAGCAGTACTTC.

The V gene is TRBV6-2 or TRBV6-3, the J gene TRBJ1-3; no firm D call. Germline CDR1 and CDR2: MNHEY and SVGEGT. The CDR3 is made up of 12 amino acids. The V gene lost 6 bases and the J gene lost 1 base, with 4 bases spanning the gap. The CDR3 DNA reads TGTGCCAGCAGCCTTTCTGGAAACACCATATATTTT. This codes for CASSLSGNTIYF.

The CDR3 sequence: CASSTSGGAMDEQFF. The CDR3 bases are TGTGCCAGCAGTACTAGCGGGGGGGCCATGGATGAGCAGTTCTTC. This chain links TRBV6-4 with TRBJ2-1; 13 bases agree with TRBD2. The germline V gene encodes CDR1 MRHNA and CDR2 SNTAGT. V trimming: 5 bases; J trimming: 8 bases; junction bases outside the gene matches: 6. The CDR3 runs to 15 residues.

This rearrangement joins TRBV2 to TRBJ1-1; D ambiguous. CDR3 length equals 13 residues. The germline CDR1 and CDR2 sequences are SNHLY and FYNNEI. Deletions cut 6 bases from V and 6 bases from J, with 14 bases between. As DNA, the CDR3 is TGTGCCAGCAGGATATCTAGTTTCGCTGAAGCTTTCTTT. Its protein is CASRISSFAEAFF.

The chain is built from TRBV19 and TRBJ1-2; the D is unclear. This CDR3 region has 15 residues. V lost 6 bases to trimming and J lost 1 base, with 15 bases between them. The germline V gene encodes CDR1 LNHDA and CDR2 SQIVND (reference sequence). The CDR3 bases are TGTGCCAGTAGCCCAACCGCAGGAATTAACTATGGCTACACCTTC. As protein: CASSPTAGINYGYTF. Based on the CDR3 plus reference TRBV19 and TRBJ1-2, the full variable domain is DGGITQSPKYLFRKEGQNVTLSCEQNLNHDAMYWYRQDPGQGLRLIYYSQIVNDFQKGDIAEGYSVSREKKESFPLTVTSAQKNPTAFYLCASSPTAGINYGYTFGSGTRLTVV.

The V and J genes are TRBV5-4 and TRBJ1-6; TRBD1 matches at 7 bases. The CDR3 has 14 residues. Germline CDR1 SGHNT, CDR2 YYREEE (reference sequence). J lost 8 bases, V lost 0 bases, and 2 bases had no gene match. CDR3 amino acids: CASSLDRGYSPLHF. CDR3 nucleotide sequence: TGTGCCAGCAGCTTGGACAGGGGTTATTCACCCCTCCACTTT.